These T cell receptor beta chains were read from a single sample in a study of T-cell memory formation after mild COVID-19. TCRdb analysed the 5' RACE reads with MiXCR anew, one entry per CDR3 protein. Among 27,000 or so distinct CDR3 sequences, around 7.2% were seen once, and the ten largest hold over 12%. Sequenced: PBMCs or a T cell subset sorted from them (not recorded which). These receptors all come from an adult woman who had mild COVID-19 (a few samples of this study predate the infection). Cell type and time point are not known. The CDR3 runs from the conserved cysteine through the conserved F or W. D genes are given only for firm matches. Clone size is stated in some rows and not others, as once, few, many or a class when expanded.

clone_size	j_call	v_call	d_call	cdr3_aa	cdr3_nt
many	TRBJ2-5	TRBV5-1	-	CASSLVTGQETQYF	TGCGCCAGCAGCTTGGTAACAGGCCAAGAGACCCAGTACTTC
medium-sized	TRBJ2-1	TRBV20-1	-	CSAQGREPNEQFF	TGCAGTGCCCAAGGGCGGGAACCCAATGAGCAGTTCTTC
many	TRBJ2-3	TRBV6-5	-	CASSYSGSMFGGGTDTQYF	TGTGCCAGCAGTTACTCAGGGAGTATGTTCGGGGGTGGCACAGATACGCAGTATTTT
many	TRBJ2-5	TRBV6-5	-	CASSYEQAQETQYF	TGTGCCAGCAGTTACGAACAGGCCCAAGAGACCCAGTACTTC
many	TRBJ2-3	TRBV6-2/TRBV6-3	TRBD2	CASSSHAGGGDTQYF	TGTGCCAGCAGTTCCCACGCCGGGGGAGGGGATACGCAGTATTTT
many	TRBJ2-1	TRBV5-1	TRBD2	CASSPTLSGSNNEQFF	TGCGCCAGCAGCCCGACCTTGAGCGGGAGCAACAATGAGCAGTTCTTC
many	TRBJ2-2	TRBV4-1	-	CASSQEGKWTNTGELFF	TGCGCCAGCAGCCAAGAAGGAAAATGGACTAACACCGGGGAGCTGTTTTTT
many	TRBJ2-1	TRBV11-3	-	CASSAAGTLSYNEQFF	TGTGCCAGCAGCGCCGCCGGGACTTTGTCCTACAATGAGCAGTTCTTC
few	TRBJ1-5	TRBV19	TRBD1	CASSTETGNQPQHF	TGTGCCAGTAGTACGGAGACAGGGAACCAGCCCCAGCATTTT
few	TRBJ1-2	TRBV7-3	-	CASSLTLGDGYTF	TGTGCCAGCAGCTTAACGTTGGGGGATGGCTACACCTTC
-	TRBJ1-2	TRBV5-1	TRBD1	CASSSQGADYGYTF	TGCGCCAGCAGCTCACAGGGGGCAGACTATGGCTACACCTTC
many	TRBJ2-3	TRBV12-3/TRBV12-4	-	CASSLLADTQYF	TGTGCCAGCAGTTTACTAGCAGATACGCAGTATTTT
many	TRBJ2-3	TRBV15	-	CATSSPYNSDHWGPQFTDTQYF	TGTGCCACCAGCAGCCCCTACAACTCCGATCACTGGGGGCCCCAATTCACAGATACGCAGTATTTT
many	TRBJ2-7	TRBV7-9	TRBD2	CAGTSGSSRDEQYF	TGTGCCGGGACTAGCGGGAGCAGTCGGGACGAGCAGTACTTC
many	TRBJ1-1	TRBV6-1	-	CASSVFLMSEAFF	TGTGCCAGCAGCGTCTTCCTAATGTCTGAAGCTTTCTTT
many	TRBJ1-1	TRBV12-3/TRBV12-4	-	CASSFSMRGAPEAFF	TGTGCCAGCAGTTTCAGTATGAGGGGCGCCCCTGAAGCTTTCTTT
many	TRBJ2-7	TRBV29-1	TRBD1	CSVSGTGVSYEQYF	TGCAGCGTTTCCGGGACAGGGGTTTCCTACGAGCAGTACTTC
-	TRBJ1-2	TRBV24-1	TRBD1	CATSVPLGRQGSLNYGYTF	TGTGCCACCAGTGTTCCCCTGGGGAGACAGGGGTCCCTTAACTATGGCTACACCTTC
few	TRBJ1-3	TRBV7-2	-	CASSLRRSSGNTIYF	TGTGCCAGCAGCTTGCGGCGGTCCTCTGGAAACACCATATATTTT
many	TRBJ2-3	TRBV7-7	TRBD2	CASSTSGGSTDTQYF	TGTGCCAGCAGCACTAGCGGGGGGAGCACAGATACGCAGTATTTT
-	TRBJ2-7	TRBV2	-	CASSRSGIGPLF	TGTGCCAGCAGTCGTTCAGGGATAGGTCCTTTATTC
many	TRBJ2-2	TRBV7-9	-	CASSLEAGHANTGELFF	TGTGCCAGCAGCCTTGAGGCGGGACACGCGAACACCGGGGAGCTGTTTTTT
many	TRBJ2-3	TRBV20-1	TRBD2	CSAREQLARPQYF	TGCAGTGCTAGAGAACAACTAGCGCGCCCGCAGTATTTT
many	TRBJ2-7	TRBV4-1	TRBD2	CASSQAGLAGVYEQYF	TGCGCCAGCAGCCAAGCGGGACTAGCGGGGGTCTACGAGCAGTACTTC
many	TRBJ2-3	TRBV19	TRBD2	CATKVVAGGSDTQYF	TGTGCGACAAAAGTGGTAGCGGGAGGGTCCGATACGCAGTATTTT
many	TRBJ2-3	TRBV24-1	TRBD2	CATSVKLAGGPTETDTQYF	TGTGCCACCAGTGTTAAACTAGCGGGGGGCCCCACTGAGACAGATACGCAGTATTTT
many	TRBJ2-1	TRBV6-4	-	CASSDSSVTYNEQFF	TGTGCCAGCAGTGACTCTAGCGTGACCTACAATGAGCAGTTCTTC
many	TRBJ2-3	TRBV29-1	-	CSADPTAGYTDTQYF	TGCAGCGCCGACCCAACGGCAGGCTACACAGATACGCAGTATTTT
many	TRBJ1-6	TRBV2	-	CASTFPEYNSPLHF	TGTGCCAGCACTTTCCCAGAGTATAATTCACCCCTCCACTTT
many	TRBJ2-2	TRBV2	TRBD2	CASSDYGAGGRLGELFF	TGTGCCAGCAGTGATTACGGCGCGGGGGGCCGCCTGGGGGAGCTGTTTTTT
many	TRBJ1-1	TRBV19	-	CASSKENRGGPEAFF	TGTGCCAGTAGTAAGGAAAATCGGGGGGGCCCAGAAGCTTTCTTT
many	TRBJ2-7	TRBV5-8	-	CASSLEGGKQYF	TGTGCCAGCAGCTTGGAGGGGGGAAAGCAGTACTTC
few	TRBJ2-7	TRBV7-8	-	CASSLISGGTYEQYF	TGTGCCAGCAGCTTAATTTCCGGGGGAACCTACGAGCAGTACTTC
many	TRBJ2-3	TRBV7-3	-	CASSLGLGGTDTQYF	TGTGCCAGCAGCTTAGGTCTCGGCGGAACAGATACGCAGTATTTT
many	TRBJ2-5	TRBV12-3/TRBV12-4	TRBD1	CASSLSDRRETQYF	TGTGCCAGCAGTCTCTCGGACAGGAGGGAGACCCAGTACTTC
many	TRBJ2-1	TRBV19	TRBD2	CASSAVAGVPYNEQFF	TGTGCCAGTAGTGCTGTAGCGGGAGTACCCTACAATGAGCAGTTCTTC
many	TRBJ2-1	TRBV19	-	CASSQLATYNEQFF	TGTGCCAGTAGTCAACTAGCAACCTACAATGAGCAGTTCTTC
-	TRBJ1-2	TRBV16	-	CASSPLNGGAGYTF	TGTGCCAGCAGCCCCCTTAACGGCGGAGCTGGCTACACCTTC
-	TRBJ2-1	TRBV5-1	-	CASSLGGGGSYNEQFF	TGCGCCAGCAGCTTGGGCGGCGGTGGCTCCTACAATGAGCAGTTCTTC
many	TRBJ1-1	TRBV2	-	CASSGQTLNTEAFF	TGTGCCAGCAGTGGTCAGACTTTGAACACTGAAGCTTTCTTT
medium-sized	TRBJ2-7	TRBV12-3/TRBV12-4	TRBD1	CASSLTGQGFPYEQYF	TGTGCCAGCAGTTTAACGGGACAGGGGTTTCCCTACGAGCAGTACTTC
-	TRBJ2-5	TRBV5-1	-	CASSAGETQYF	TGCGCCAGCAGCGCAGGGGAGACCCAGTACTTC
many	TRBJ1-2	TRBV4-1	-	CASSQVLLGYGYTF	TGCGCCAGCAGCCAAGTTTTGCTGGGCTATGGCTACACCTTC
many	TRBJ2-7	TRBV20-1	TRBD2	CSARKRGRALYEQYF	TGCAGTGCTAGAAAGCGGGGACGGGCTCTCTACGAGCAGTACTTC
-	TRBJ2-5	TRBV2	-	CASSDRTVQETQYF	TGTGCCAGCAGTGATCGGACAGTCCAAGAGACCCAGTACTTC
many	TRBJ1-6	TRBV20-1	-	CSASTGRIYNSPLHF	TGCAGTGCTAGTACAGGGAGGATCTATAATTCACCCCTCCACTTT
many	TRBJ1-6	TRBV15	-	CATSDTNSPLHF	TGTGCCACCAGCGACACCAATTCACCCCTCCACTTT
many	TRBJ1-1	TRBV29-1	TRBD1	CSAWTGGNTEAFF	TGCAGCGCCTGGACAGGGGGCAACACTGAAGCTTTCTTT
many	TRBJ1-2	TRBV7-2	-	CASSLAAGSNYGYTF	TGTGCCAGCAGCTTAGCGGCAGGGTCTAACTATGGCTACACCTTC
-	TRBJ1-1	TRBV6-1	-	CASSPPGSPEAFF	TGTGCCAGCAGTCCCCCAGGGAGCCCTGAAGCTTTCTTT
many	TRBJ1-1	TRBV13	-	CASSPRQLNTEAFF	TGTGCCAGCAGCCCAAGACAGCTGAACACTGAAGCTTTCTTT
many	TRBJ1-6	TRBV5-1	-	CASSLRGDTSPLHF	TGCGCCAGCAGCTTGAGGGGGGACACCTCACCCCTCCACTTT
many	TRBJ2-3	TRBV3-1	TRBD1	CASSPRTGRTDTQYF	TGTGCCAGCAGCCCCAGGACAGGCCGCACAGATACGCAGTATTTT
many	TRBJ1-2	TRBV25-1	TRBD1	CASSDDGGQGGYGYTF	TGTGCCAGCAGTGATGATGGAGGACAGGGAGGCTATGGCTACACCTTC